This TCR beta chain comes out of a study of blood T cell repertoires in COVID-19. Background on the study: There were acute and convalescent COVID-19 samples, and they came from the United States, Italy and Spain.

Method: immunoSEQ multiplex PCR; TCRdb's copy keeps in-frame clones and lacks some. The sample records approximately 230,000 clones, approximately 80% being singletons. CDR1 is KGHSH, CDR2 LQKENI, per germline. The CDR3 runs to 16 residues. V lost 6 bases, J lost 0 bases, and 16 bases lay in between. Cohorts were determined from participant-reported clinical history. The chain recombines TRBV18 with TRBJ2-3; a possible D gene is TRBD1 (6 bases). The sample consisted of PBMCs or T cells enriched from blood (not recorded which). The source is a man aged 35 to 55 who had recovered from COVID-19. CDR3 loop: CASSNLLGASTDTQYF. The DNA of the CDR3 is TGTGCCAGCTCGAATCTTCTGGGGGCCAGCACAGATACGCAGTATTTT.